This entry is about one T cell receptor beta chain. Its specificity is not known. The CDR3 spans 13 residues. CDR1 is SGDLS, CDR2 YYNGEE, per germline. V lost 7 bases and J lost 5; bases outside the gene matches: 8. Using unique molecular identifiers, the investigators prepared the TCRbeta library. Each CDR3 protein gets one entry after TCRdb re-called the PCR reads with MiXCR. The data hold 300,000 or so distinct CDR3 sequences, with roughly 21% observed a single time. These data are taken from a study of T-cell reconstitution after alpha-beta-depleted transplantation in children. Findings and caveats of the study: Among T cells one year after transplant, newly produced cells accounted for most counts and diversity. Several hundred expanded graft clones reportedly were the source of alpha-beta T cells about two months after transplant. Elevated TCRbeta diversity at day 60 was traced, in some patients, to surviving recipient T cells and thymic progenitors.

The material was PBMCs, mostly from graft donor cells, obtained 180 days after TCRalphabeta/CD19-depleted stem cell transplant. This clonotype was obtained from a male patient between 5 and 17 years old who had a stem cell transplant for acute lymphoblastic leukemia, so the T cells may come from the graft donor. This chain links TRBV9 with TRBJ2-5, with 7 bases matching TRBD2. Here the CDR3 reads CASSAGAGETQYF. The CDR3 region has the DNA TGTGCCAGCTCCGCGGGAGCAGGGGAGACCCAGTACTTC.